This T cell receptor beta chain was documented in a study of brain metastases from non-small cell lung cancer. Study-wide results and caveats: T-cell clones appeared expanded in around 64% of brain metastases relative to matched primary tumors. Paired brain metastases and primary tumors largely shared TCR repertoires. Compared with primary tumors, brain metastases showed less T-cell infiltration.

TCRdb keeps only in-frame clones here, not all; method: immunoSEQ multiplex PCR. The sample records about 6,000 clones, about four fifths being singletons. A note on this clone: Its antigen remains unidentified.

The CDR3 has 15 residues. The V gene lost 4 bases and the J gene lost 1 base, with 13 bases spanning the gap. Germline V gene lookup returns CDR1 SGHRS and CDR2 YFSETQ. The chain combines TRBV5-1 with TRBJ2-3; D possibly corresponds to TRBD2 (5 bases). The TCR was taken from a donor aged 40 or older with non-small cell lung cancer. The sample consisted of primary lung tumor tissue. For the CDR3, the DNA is TGCGCCAGCAGCCCCGGGGTAAGAGGCACAGATACGCAGTATTTT. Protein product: CASSPGVRGTDTQYF.